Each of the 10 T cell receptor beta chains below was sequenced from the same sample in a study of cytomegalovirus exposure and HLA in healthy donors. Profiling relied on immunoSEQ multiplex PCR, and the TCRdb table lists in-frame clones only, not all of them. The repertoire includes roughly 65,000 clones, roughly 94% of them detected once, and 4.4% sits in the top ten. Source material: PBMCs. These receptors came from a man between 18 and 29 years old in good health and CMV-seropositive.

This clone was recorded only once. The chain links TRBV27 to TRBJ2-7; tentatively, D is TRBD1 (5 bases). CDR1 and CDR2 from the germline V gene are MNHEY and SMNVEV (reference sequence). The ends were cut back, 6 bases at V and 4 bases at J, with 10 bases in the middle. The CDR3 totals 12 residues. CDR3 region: CASSPTGYEQYF. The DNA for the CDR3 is TGTGCCAGCAGCCCCACAGGTTACGAGCAGTACTTC.

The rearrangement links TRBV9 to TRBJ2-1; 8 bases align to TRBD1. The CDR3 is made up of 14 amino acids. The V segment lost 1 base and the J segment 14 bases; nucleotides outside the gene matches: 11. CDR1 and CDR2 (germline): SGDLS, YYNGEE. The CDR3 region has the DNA TGTGCCAGCAGCGTAACCTCTACGGACAGGGAAAAGTTCTTC. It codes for CASSVTSTDREKFF.

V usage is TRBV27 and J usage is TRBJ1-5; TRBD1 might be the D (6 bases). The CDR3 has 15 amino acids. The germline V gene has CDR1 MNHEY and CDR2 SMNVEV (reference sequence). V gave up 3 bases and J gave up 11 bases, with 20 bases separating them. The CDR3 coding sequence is TGTGCCAGCAGTTTGTCGGGCAGGGGCCTTAGGACCCAGCATTTT. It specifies CASSLSGRGLRTQHF.

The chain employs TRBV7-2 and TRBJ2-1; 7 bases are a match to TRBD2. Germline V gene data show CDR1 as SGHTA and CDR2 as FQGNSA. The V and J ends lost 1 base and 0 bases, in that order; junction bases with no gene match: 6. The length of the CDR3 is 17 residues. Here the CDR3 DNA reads TGTGCCAGCAGCTTAGTCAGCGGGGTAAGCTCCTACAATGAGCAGTTCTTC. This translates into CASSLVSGVSSYNEQFF.

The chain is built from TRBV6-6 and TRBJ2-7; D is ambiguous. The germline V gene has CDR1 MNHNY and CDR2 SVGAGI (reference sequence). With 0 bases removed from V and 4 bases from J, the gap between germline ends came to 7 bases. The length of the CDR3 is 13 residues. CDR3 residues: CASSYSNLYEQYF. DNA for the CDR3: TGTGCCAGCAGTTACTCGAATCTATACGAGCAGTACTTC.

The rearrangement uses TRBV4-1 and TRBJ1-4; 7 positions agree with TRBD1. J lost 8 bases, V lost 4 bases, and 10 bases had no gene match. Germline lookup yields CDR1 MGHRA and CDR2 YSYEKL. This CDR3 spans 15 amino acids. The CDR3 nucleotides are TGCGCCAGCAGCCGCCGTCCGGGACAGTCGGAAAAACTGTTTTTT. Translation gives CASSRRPGQSEKLFF.

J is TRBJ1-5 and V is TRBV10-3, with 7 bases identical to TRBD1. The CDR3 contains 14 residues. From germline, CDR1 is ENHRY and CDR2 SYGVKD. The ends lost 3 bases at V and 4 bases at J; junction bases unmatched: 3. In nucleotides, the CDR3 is TGTGCCATCAGTGAAGCAGGGGGGAATCAGCCCCAGCATTTT. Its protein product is CAISEAGGNQPQHF.

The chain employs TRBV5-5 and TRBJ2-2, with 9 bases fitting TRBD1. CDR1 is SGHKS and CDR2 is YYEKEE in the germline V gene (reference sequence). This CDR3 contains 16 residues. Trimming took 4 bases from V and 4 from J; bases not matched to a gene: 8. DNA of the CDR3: TGTGCCAGCAGCATAACCGGGACAGGGAGCACCGGGGAGCTGTTTTTT. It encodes CASSITGTGSTGELFF.

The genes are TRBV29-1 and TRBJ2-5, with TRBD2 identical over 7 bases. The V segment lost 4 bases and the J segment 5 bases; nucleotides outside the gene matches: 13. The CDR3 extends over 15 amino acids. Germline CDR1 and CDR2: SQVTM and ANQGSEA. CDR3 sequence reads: CSVGPSGDPSETQYF. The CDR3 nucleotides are TGCAGCGTTGGGCCCAGCGGGGACCCCTCGGAGACCCAGTACTTC.

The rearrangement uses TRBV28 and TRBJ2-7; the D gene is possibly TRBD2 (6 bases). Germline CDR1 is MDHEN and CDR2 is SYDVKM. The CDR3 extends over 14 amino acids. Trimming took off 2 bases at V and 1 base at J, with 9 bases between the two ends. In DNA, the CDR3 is TGTGCCAGCAGTTTAGGGGACTGGTCCTACGAGCAGTACTTC. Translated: CASSLGDWSYEQYF. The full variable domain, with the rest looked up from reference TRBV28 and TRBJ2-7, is DVKVTQSSRYLVKRTGEKVFLECVQDMDHENMFWYRQDPGLGLRLIYFSYDVKMKEKGDIPEGYSVSREKKERFSLILESASTNQTSMYLCASSLGDWSYEQYFGPGTRLTVT.